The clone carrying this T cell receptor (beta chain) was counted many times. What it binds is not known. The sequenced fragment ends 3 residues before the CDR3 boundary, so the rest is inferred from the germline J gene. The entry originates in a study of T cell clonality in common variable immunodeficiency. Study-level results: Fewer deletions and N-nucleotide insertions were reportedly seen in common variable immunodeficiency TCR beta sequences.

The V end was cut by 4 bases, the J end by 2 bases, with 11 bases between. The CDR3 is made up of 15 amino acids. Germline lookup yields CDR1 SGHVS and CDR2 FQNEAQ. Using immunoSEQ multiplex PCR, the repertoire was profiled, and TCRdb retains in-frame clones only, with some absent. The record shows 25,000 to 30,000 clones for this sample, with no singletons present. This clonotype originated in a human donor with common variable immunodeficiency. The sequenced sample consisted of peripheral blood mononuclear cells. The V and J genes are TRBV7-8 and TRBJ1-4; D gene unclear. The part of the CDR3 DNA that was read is TGTGCCAGCAGCTATTCCAGTCACACTAATGAAAAA. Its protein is CASSYSSHTNEK. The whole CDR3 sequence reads CASSYSSHTNEKLFF.